This TCR beta chain was recorded in a study of blood T cells in healthy people across ages (dated by TCRdb to 2015 to 2017). For context, the study as a whole: In model experiments, template switching captured roughly one uniquely barcoded TCR beta cDNA molecule for every two T cells. Using deep sequencing normalized with unique cDNA molecular identifiers, the study measured how TCR beta repertoire diversity changes with age. Donors were grouped into four age groups: young (average roughly 15 years), middle-aged (39), aged (around 56) and long-lived (just over 80). To avoid experimental bias, donors of different ages were randomly spread across the sequencing lanes. Two additional independent replicas of 1 million unique cDNA reads from the same blood draw were analyzed for two donors (one aged 18 to 29 and one aged 80 or older).

As regards this clonotype: Its antigen specificity is not known. No much larger clone is present one base from it, and per-base qualities are unavailable.

Overall results and qualifications from the work: Because the CMV infection status of the donors was unknown, age-related changes in expanded clonotypes may potentially have been confounded. Estimates of total diversity based on one million sequenced T cells were considered lower bounds and underestimates. There was a strong correlation between observed TCR beta diversity and the percentage of naive T cells measured by flow cytometry. The long-lived group showed more naive CD4+ T cells, fewer expanded clones and increased TCR diversity than the aged group, suggesting age selection. Observed TCR beta diversity per million T cells fell roughly linearly with age, and a significant reduction was already apparent by age about 43. Because profiling used bulk unsorted PBMCs, naive and antigen-experienced compartments could not be compared conclusively.

The donors were roughly 39 Caucasian individuals from Russia, aged roughly 6 to 90 years, who were systemically healthy. Each donor gave around 9.5 milliliters of peripheral blood, collected into EDTA-treated Vacutainer tubes. PBMCs were isolated by Ficoll-Paque density-gradient centrifugation, with at least 7 million obtained per sample. Trizol reagent was used to extract total RNA from the PBMCs, yielding at least 6 micrograms per sample. The percentages of naive CD45RAhigh/CD27high T cells were determined by flow cytometry on a PBMC aliquot from every donor. The method was 5' RACE. Reads for this sample came from an Illumina HiSeq 2500. A second roughly 6 to 12 cycle PCR used a sample-barcoded 5' primer and a J-beta primer mix. Each TCR beta cDNA molecule received a unique molecular identifier from a template-switch 5' adaptor carrying 12 random nucleotides. Each sample yielded at least 3 million CDR3-containing paired-end reads. First-strand cDNA synthesis was performed from all RNA using the Mint cDNA synthesis kit, with priming by a TRBC-specific oligonucleotide. Following uracil-DNA glycosylase treatment, all cDNA underwent a first 18-cycle PCR with the universal primers M1SS and BC2_uni_R. The study's own analysis went as follows. Normalization of each sample was performed by random selection of 1 million high-quality reads, each carrying a distinct molecular identifier. Instead of being binned into consensus sequences, reads with shared molecular identifiers were discarded. MiTCR, set to a Q25 quality threshold and the strictest error-elimination algorithm, was used for CDR3 identification, clonotype clustering and error correction. Lower-bound total TCR beta diversity was estimated with a nonparametric unseen species model using Euler transformation. Using fastp at Q25 and MiXCR, TCRdb reprocessed the public reads and kept productive beta chains. Rows merge per CDR3 protein into single entries with the most common DNA and genes. The V and J calls and clone size come from TCRdb's table, not from the authors' own analysis. A total of around 400,000 distinct CDR3 sequences appear in this sample, about 52% of them only once. Roughly 51% of the sample is held by the ten biggest clonotypes.

The CDR3 starts with the cysteine, ends with the phenylalanine, and has 13 residues. The DNA shown is the 39-base CDR3, in frame from base 1. In the germline V gene, CDR1 corresponds to SQVTM and CDR2 to ANQGSEA. After removal of 5 bases from V and 10 bases from J, the junction retains 8 bases not matched to a gene. The V gene is TRBV29-1 and the J gene is TRBJ1-6, with 7 central nucleotides matching TRBD1. This receptor was taken from a man aged 60-69 years in good health. Sequencing was done on a sample of blood. The encoded CDR3 is CSVSQGVGSPLHF. The sequenced DNA: TGCAGCGTTAGTCAGGGGGTGGGATCACCCCTCCACTTT.